This is a list of T cell receptor beta chains from one sample in a study of T cell repertoires in cytomegalovirus infection. TCRdb re-derived calls from the reads in MiXCR, one entry per CDR3 protein. The profile covers approximately 250,000 distinct CDR3 sequences, with approximately 24% appearing a single time and around a sixth taken by the ten largest. Input material: CD8+ T cells from PBMCs. Every receptor here comes from a human donor in good health (CMV status not recorded). Some clones in this sample may be carry-over from other donors' samples. CDR3s include the opening cysteine and the closing phenylalanine or tryptophan. The order of the fields is clone size, D gene, J gene, V gene, CDR3 DNA, CDR3 protein. A D gene is named only where the DNA matches it firmly. Size is omitted from some rows. Given values are once, few, many or a class for expanded clones.

many | NA | TRBJ2-1 | TRBV7-9 | TGTGCCAGCAGCTTCGGGGGTTTCAACAATGAGCAGTTCTTC | CASSFGGFNNEQFF
NA | NA | TRBJ2-5 | TRBV4-1 | TGCGCCAGCAGCCCCTGGGGGGGGCCCCAAGAGACCCAGTACTTC | CASSPWGGPQETQYF
few | TRBD2 | TRBJ2-1 | TRBV19 | TGTGCCAGTAGCTCGGGGAGCGGGGGCCTCAATGAGCAGTTCTTC | CASSSGSGGLNEQFF
NA | TRBD2 | TRBJ2-3 | TRBV7-8 | TGTGCCAGCAGCTATAGCGGGGGGGCGGATACGCAGTATTTT | CASSYSGGADTQYF
few | TRBD2 | TRBJ2-1 | TRBV9 | TGTGCCAGCAGCGTAATCGGGGGGTCCTACAATGAGCAGTTCTTC | CASSVIGGSYNEQFF
many | NA | TRBJ2-3 | TRBV7-2 | TGTGCCAGCAGCTTAGGCGGGTATTGGACAGATCCTAGCACAGATACGCAGTATTTT | CASSLGGYWTDPSTDTQYF
few | NA | TRBJ2-7 | TRBV6-2/TRBV6-3 | TGTGCCAGCAGTTACTCGAGTGTAGACGAGCAGTACTTC | CASSYSSVDEQYF
many | TRBD1 | TRBJ1-5 | TRBV7-9 | TGTGCCAGCAGCTCGGGGACAGGGGGCTGGTATCAGCCCCAGCATTTT | CASSSGTGGWYQPQHF
many | NA | TRBJ2-5 | TRBV12-3/TRBV12-4 | TGTGCCAGCAGCCTTCCGGCAGGGGGGGAGACCCAGTACTTC | CASSLPAGGETQYF
few | TRBD1 | TRBJ1-5 | TRBV20-1 | TGCAGTCTACGACAGGGGGGGATTAATAGCAATCAGCCCCAGCATTTT | CSLRQGGINSNQPQHF
NA | NA | TRBJ1-6 | TRBV28 | TGTGCCAGCAGGAACCAGTCCTATAATTCACCCCTCCACTTT | CASRNQSYNSPLHF
NA | NA | TRBJ2-7 | TRBV6-5 | TGTGCCAGCACCTTCCCGCCCTACGAGCAGTACTTC | CASTFPPYEQYF
NA | NA | TRBJ2-7 | TRBV11-2 | TGTGCCAGCAGCTCGGGACGCCAATCAGACGAGCAGTACTTC | CASSSGRQSDEQYF
many | NA | TRBJ2-7 | TRBV4-1 | TGCGCCAGCAGCCAAGTTATGGGGCTGCGTGACGAGCAGTACTTC | CASSQVMGLRDEQYF
NA | NA | TRBJ2-3 | TRBV9 | TGTGCCAGCAGCGTAGACTTTTCGGGCGGGATAAGCACAGATACGCAGTATTTT | CASSVDFSGGISTDTQYF
NA | NA | TRBJ2-4 | TRBV20-1 | TGCAGTGCTACGACCTGGGACAATGCAGAGCGTATTCAGTACTTC | CSATTWDNAERIQYF
many | TRBD2 | TRBJ2-5 | TRBV7-2 | TGTGCCAGCAGTTACAAATCGAGACTAGCCCATGAGACCCAGTACTTC | CASSYKSRLAHETQYF
NA | NA | TRBJ2-5 | TRBV28 | TGTGCCAGCAGTTTCGGCAGTACCCTTCAAGAGACCCAGTACTTC | CASSFGSTLQETQYF
NA | TRBD1 | TRBJ2-1 | TRBV13 | TGTGCCAGCAGCTTTTCCCCAACAGGGGGTGGCTATGAGCAGTTCTTC | CASSFSPTGGGYEQFF
NA | TRBD2 | TRBJ2-1 | TRBV20-1 | TGCAGTGCTAGAGATTTTCTAGCGGGGAATGAGCAGTTCTTC | CSARDFLAGNEQFF
NA | TRBD1 | TRBJ1-5 | TRBV12-3/TRBV12-4 | TGTGCCAGCAGTTCGTTGACAGGGCTTGATCAGCCCCAGCATTTT | CASSSLTGLDQPQHF
NA | NA | TRBJ1-5 | TRBV5-1 | TGCGCCAGCAGCTCCACGGAGGGGCAGCCCCAGCATTTT | CASSSTEGQPQHF
many | NA | TRBJ1-2 | TRBV12-3/TRBV12-4 | TGTGCCAGCAGTACTGGGTCCTGGGAGGGAGGCTACACCTTC | CASSTGSWEGGYTF
few | NA | TRBJ2-3 | TRBV12-3/TRBV12-4 | TGTGCCAGCCAGGAGATGGCGGGGAGCACAGATACGCAGTATTTT | CASQEMAGSTDTQYF
many | TRBD1 | TRBJ1-2 | TRBV12-3/TRBV12-4 | TGTGCCAGCGATGGGGGTTCAACAGGGGCCCACCTGGACTATGGCTACACCTTC | CASDGGSTGAHLDYGYTF
few | NA | TRBJ2-5 | TRBV28 | TGTGCCAGCAGTCGGCCTGTGGGGCAAGAGACCCAGTACTTC | CASSRPVGQETQYF
few | NA | TRBJ1-1 | TRBV7-3 | TGTGCCAGCAGCCCAGGTTTAGGGCCGAACACTGAAGCTTTCTTT | CASSPGLGPNTEAFF
few | NA | TRBJ2-1 | TRBV28 | TGTGCCAGCACGCCGAGACACTACTCCTACAATGAGCAGTTCTTC | CASTPRHYSYNEQFF
NA | NA | TRBJ1-1 | TRBV29-1 | TGCAGCGTCCAGGGGAACACTGAAGCTTTCTTT | CSVQGNTEAFF
NA | NA | TRBJ1-1 | TRBV6-1 | TGTGCCAGCAGTCCCCCATTCGCTGAAGCTTTCTTT | CASSPPFAEAFF
few | TRBD2 | TRBJ2-3 | TRBV6-2/TRBV6-3 | TGTGCCAGCAGTTACCGGCGGGGGATCGATACAGATACGCAGTATTTT | CASSYRRGIDTDTQYF
few | TRBD1 | TRBJ1-1 | TRBV5-6 | TGTGCCAGCAGCTTCGGACAGGGAAACACTGAAGCTTTCTTT | CASSFGQGNTEAFF
many | NA | TRBJ2-2 | TRBV7-8 | TGTGCCAGCAGGGATTATGAGACAGTTGACACCGGGGAGCTGTTTTTT | CASRDYETVDTGELFF
many | NA | TRBJ2-1 | TRBV7-2 | TGTGCCAGCAGCTTAGCAGGGGACTCCTACAATGAGCAGTTCTTC | CASSLAGDSYNEQFF
many | NA | TRBJ2-7 | TRBV6-1 | TGTGCCAGCAGTGAGGGCTTGACCTACGAGCAGTACTTC | CASSEGLTYEQYF
many | TRBD1 | TRBJ1-2 | TRBV28 | TGTGCCAGCAGTTCTCCGACAGGGGTGGGCTATGGCTACACCTTC | CASSSPTGVGYGYTF
NA | NA | TRBJ1-6 | TRBV2 | TGTGCCAGCAGTGTCGGGGAAGAGAATTTTAATTCACCCCTCCACTTT | CASSVGEENFNSPLHF
many | TRBD1 | TRBJ2-5 | TRBV19 | TGTGCCAGTTCCGGGACAGGGGTCAAGTTGGGGGAGACCCAGTACTTC | CASSGTGVKLGETQYF
NA | TRBD2 | TRBJ2-3 | TRBV4-1 | TGCGCCAGCAGCCAAGATAGGTTTCTAGCGGGGGCCACAGATACGCAGTATTTT | CASSQDRFLAGATDTQYF
NA | TRBD1 | TRBJ2-7 | TRBV28 | TGTGCCAGCAGTTGGCCCGAGGACAGGGGGCGCCACGAGCAGTACTTC | CASSWPEDRGRHEQYF
NA | NA | TRBJ1-2 | TRBV12-3/TRBV12-4 | TGTGCCAGCAGTTTAGACGGGCGGGGCGGGGGCTACACCTTC | CASSLDGRGGGYTF
NA | NA | TRBJ2-7 | TRBV28 | TGTGCCAGTGCTCCAGGGTTGTCCTACGAGCAGTACTTC | CASAPGLSYEQYF
NA | TRBD2 | TRBJ2-7 | TRBV5-1 | TGCGCCAGCAGCACTTTAGCGGGGGCCCCCTACGAGCAGTACTTC | CASSTLAGAPYEQYF
few | NA | TRBJ2-7 | TRBV7-9 | TGTGCCAGCAGCTTACCTATAACCTCCTACGAGCAGTACTTC | CASSLPITSYEQYF
NA | NA | TRBJ2-6 | TRBV28 | TGTGCCAGCAGTCCCCACAGGGTGACTGGGGCCAACGTCCTGACTTTC | CASSPHRVTGANVLTF
many | NA | TRBJ2-5 | TRBV7-9 | TGTGCCAGCAGCTTAGGCCGGGACCCAGATAACTTC | CASSLGRDPDNF